The 31 T cell receptor beta chains below come from one sample, sequenced in a study of T-cell memory formation after mild COVID-19. TCRdb re-called the 5' RACE reads through MiXCR, storing one row per CDR3 protein. This table has fewer than 650,000 distinct CDR3 sequences, about 20% appearing once. Sequences were obtained from PBMCs or a T cell subset sorted from them (not recorded which). The receptors shown here come from an adult woman who had mild COVID-19 (a few samples of this study predate the infection). Cell type and time point are not known.

The chain couples TRBV7-9 to TRBJ1-1; D is ambiguous. The CDR3 runs 15 residues. The V end was cut by 2 bases, the J end by 2 bases, with 12 bases between. Germline CDR1 reads SEHNR; CDR2 reads FQNEAQ (reference sequence). The CDR3 reads CASSLFFAGNTEAFF. CDR3 bases: TGTGCCAGCAGCTTATTTTTCGCTGGCAACACTGAAGCTTTCTTT. The complete variable domain, with remaining parts taken from reference TRBV7-9 and TRBJ1-1, reads DTGVSQNPRHKITKRGQNVTFRCDPISEHNRLYWYRQTLGQGPEFLTYFQNEAQLEKSRLLSDRFSAERPKGSFSTLEIQRTEQGDSAMYLCASSLFFAGNTEAFFGQGTRLTVV.

This clonotype has more than one count but fewer than ten. The V call is TRBV28, the J call TRBJ2-3; no clear D. The CDR3 has 15 residues. The germline V gene encodes CDR1 MDHEN and CDR2 SYDVKM. V was shortened by 6 bases and J by 0 bases, with 13 bases between the two germline ends. DNA for the CDR3: TGTGCCAGCAGCCCGACGCCGACTAGCACAGATACGCAGTATTTT. This gives the protein CASSPTPTSTDTQYF.

This chain links TRBV6-1 with TRBJ1-1; possible D gene TRBD1, 6 bases. The CDR3 is made up of 15 amino acids. CDR1 and CDR2 from the germline V gene are MNHNS and SASEGT. Trimming removed 2 bases at V and 1 base at J, with 11 bases between. CDR3: CASSEPGHQNTEAFF. The CDR3 region has the DNA TGTGCCAGCAGTGAACCGGGACACCAGAACACTGAAGCTTTCTTT.

This clonotype was detected only a few times. The chain employs TRBV7-2 and TRBJ2-1, with TRBD2 matching 14 bases. The germline gives CDR1 SGHTA, CDR2 FQGNSA. The CDR3 loop spans 17 amino acids. V shed 2 bases and J 9 bases; nucleotides not matched to a gene: 9. The CDR3 coding sequence is TGTGCCAGCAGCTTAACCCCGGGACTAGCGGGAGCAGGTGAGCAGTTCTTC. Translating it yields CASSLTPGLAGAGEQFF. The full variable domain, rest sourced from reference TRBV7-2 and TRBJ2-1, is GAGVSQSPSNKVTEKGKDVELRCDPISGHTALYWYRQSLGQGLEFLIYFQGNSAPDKSGLPSDRFSAERTGGSVSTLTIQRTQQEDSAVYLCASSLTPGLAGAGEQFFGPGTRLTVL.

V is TRBV28 and J is TRBJ2-1; 12 bases align to TRBD1. Germline CDR1 is MDHEN and CDR2 is SYDVKM. The CDR3 length is 15 residues. Trimming took 6 bases from V and 10 from J; bases not matched to a gene: 10. The CDR3 DNA reads TGTGCCAGCAGAGAAGGTGGGACAGGGGGCAGGGAGCAGTTCTTC. Amino acid sequence: CASREGGTGGREQFF.

The chain couples TRBV6-5 to TRBJ1-2, with D tentatively TRBD1 (5 bases). Germline V gene sequence: CDR1 MNHEY, CDR2 SVGAGI. The V end lost 0 bases, the J end lost 2 bases, and 7 bases lay between the germline ends. CDR3 length: 14 amino acids. The CDR3 DNA reads as TGTGCCAGCAGTTACTCGAGGGGCAACTATGGCTACACCTTC. This sequence encodes CASSYSRGNYGYTF.

This clonotype was observed a handful of times. The chain links TRBV7-9 to TRBJ1-1, with no clear D. The CDR3 runs to 13 residues. Per the germline V gene, CDR1 is SEHNR and CDR2 is FQNEAQ (reference sequence). The ends were cut back, 2 bases at V and 4 bases at J, with 8 bases in the middle. The CDR3 is CASSLFGVTEAFF. CDR3 nucleotides: TGTGCCAGCAGCTTATTTGGGGTCACTGAAGCTTTCTTT.

The chain has TRBV24-1 and TRBJ1-2, with 9 positions matching TRBD1. The germline V gene encodes CDR1 KGHDR and CDR2 SFDVKD. After removal of 5 bases from V and 2 bases from J, the junction contained 8 bases not matched to a gene. The CDR3 runs 16 residues. The CDR3 reads CATSGGTGFSNYGYTF. The CDR3 bases are TGTGCCACCAGTGGAGGGACAGGGTTTTCAAACTATGGCTACACCTTC.

At least ten counts were recorded for this clonotype. J is TRBJ2-1 and V is TRBV7-9, with D unresolved. The CDR3 has 12 residues. Deletions cut 8 bases from V and 6 bases from J, with 11 bases between. CDR1 and CDR2 (germline): SEHNR, FQNEAQ (reference sequence). The CDR3 here is CASPEGPNEQFF. The CDR3 DNA sequence: TGTGCCAGCCCCGAAGGACCCAATGAGCAGTTCTTC.

This clonotype has only a few counts. The chain recombines TRBV7-2 with TRBJ1-1, with 7 positions matching TRBD1. The germline gives CDR1 SGHTA, CDR2 FQGNSA. The junction had 11 bases not matched to a gene; V was cut back by 4 bases and J by 12 bases. This CDR3 contains 13 residues. Here the CDR3 DNA reads TGTGCCAGCAGCTCCCGAGAGGAGACAGGGACTTTCTTT. As protein: CASSSREETGTFF.

The V and J genes are TRBV15 and TRBJ2-3; possibly TRBD1 for D (5 bases). This CDR3 has 14 amino acids. Looked up from germline, CDR1 is LNHNV and CDR2 is YYDKDF (reference sequence). V was shortened by 5 bases and J by 2 bases, with 11 bases between the two germline ends. CDR3 sequence: CATSFRAVTDTQYF. The CDR3 coding sequence is TGTGCCACCAGCTTCAGGGCTGTCACAGATACGCAGTATTTT.

This clonotype turned up a few times. The chain uses TRBV4-1 and TRBJ2-5; D may correspond to TRBD1 or TRBD2 (5 bases each). Trimming pared 3 bases from V and 4 bases from J, leaving 12 bases between. The CDR3 is 14 residues long. The germline V gene encodes CDR1 MGHRA and CDR2 YSYEKL. The CDR3 sequence is CASSHAGSGETQYF. The DNA of the CDR3 is TGCGCCAGCAGCCACGCAGGGAGCGGAGAGACCCAGTACTTC.

V is TRBV7-9 and J is TRBJ2-1; no clear D. There are 13 residues in the CDR3. With 7 bases removed from V and 7 bases from J, the gap between germline ends came to 14 bases. The germline CDR1 and CDR2 sequences are SEHNR and FQNEAQ (reference sequence). The CDR3 coding sequence is TGTGCCAGCATGGATCCAACGGGTAATGAGCAGTTCTTC. Amino acid sequence: CASMDPTGNEQFF. The full variable domain, completed using reference TRBV7-9 and TRBJ2-1, is DTGVSQNPRHKITKRGQNVTFRCDPISEHNRLYWYRQTLGQGPEFLTYFQNEAQLEKSRLLSDRFSAERPKGSFSTLEIQRTEQGDSAMYLCASMDPTGNEQFFGPGTRLTVL.

The table lists this clonotype with a few counts. The gene calls are TRBV27 and TRBJ2-6; D is perhaps TRBD1 (5 bases). The germline V gene has CDR1 MNHEY and CDR2 SMNVEV (reference sequence). This CDR3 has 17 residues. The V end lost 5 bases, the J end lost 0 bases, and 14 bases lay between the germline ends. In nucleotides, the CDR3 is TGTGCCAGCAGTCCCCTTCGACAGAGCTCTGGGGCCAACGTCCTGACTTTC. Its translation is CASSPLRQSSGANVLTF.

This clonotype has a handful of counts. The chain is built from TRBV6-5 and TRBJ2-3; the D gene is possibly TRBD2 (6 bases). Trimming removed 5 bases from V and 0 bases from J, with 12 bases in between. This CDR3 region has 15 residues. Germline assignment: CDR1 MNHEY and CDR2 SVGAGI. CDR3 protein: CASSPIAVSTDTQYF. In nucleotides, the CDR3 is TGTGCCAGCAGTCCGATAGCGGTTAGCACAGATACGCAGTATTTT.

This clonotype showed up just a few times. The V and J genes are TRBV7-2 and TRBJ2-7; tentatively, D is TRBD2 (5 bases). V was trimmed by 3 bases and J by 5 bases, leaving 11 bases between them. Germline-derived CDR1 and CDR2 are SGHTA and FQGNSA. This CDR3 is built from 13 residues. CDR3 DNA sequence: TGTGCCAGCAGCTTCGGGGATTACGACGAGCAGTACTTC. This codes for CASSFGDYDEQYF.

This clonotype has at least ten counts. The gene calls are TRBV9 and TRBJ2-1, with 11 bases matching TRBD2. CDR1 and CDR2 from the germline V gene are SGDLS and YYNGEE. The CDR3 is made up of 15 amino acids. Unmatched junction bases numbered 6, after V lost 0 bases and J lost 10 bases. For the CDR3, the DNA is TGTGCCAGCAGCGTAGGGGCTAGCGGGAGGATCGAGCAGTTCTTC. Its protein product is CASSVGASGRIEQFF. Filled out from reference TRBV9 and TRBJ2-1, the complete variable domain reads DSGVTQTPKHLITATGQRVTLRCSPRSGDLSVYWYQQSLDQGLQFLIQYYNGEERAKGNILERFSAQQFPDLHSELNLSSLELGDSALYFCASSVGASGRIEQFFGPGTRLTVL.

The chain has TRBV18 and TRBJ2-7; D might be TRBD1 (5 bases). V lost 2 bases and J 3 bases, leaving 11 bases between the germline ends. From germline, CDR1 is KGHSH and CDR2 LQKENI. The CDR3 is made up of 14 amino acids. The CDR3 DNA is TGTGCCAGCTCACCAGGCAGGGCTATCTACGAGCAGTACTTC. It encodes CASSPGRAIYEQYF.

This clonotype was counted a few times. This sequence joins TRBV20-1 and TRBJ2-2; perhaps TRBD2 as D (7 bases). CDR1 is DFQATT and CDR2 is SNEGSKA in the germline V gene (reference sequence). This CDR3 is built from 15 residues. The V and J ends lost 0 bases and 6 bases respectively, with 14 bases between them. The CDR3 DNA is TGCAGTGCTAGAGATGCGGGGGCAGGGTCCGGGGAGCTGTTTTTT. It yields the protein CSARDAGAGSGELFF.

This clonotype has more than one count but fewer than ten. The V call is TRBV19, the J call TRBJ1-4, with no clear D. The germline V gene encodes CDR1 LNHDA and CDR2 SQIVND (reference sequence). V was pared by 8 bases and J by 3 bases, with 10 bases between. The CDR3 sequence is 13 residues long. This CDR3 is CASARSPNEKLFF. The DNA for the CDR3 is TGTGCCAGTGCCAGGTCACCTAATGAAAAACTGTTTTTT. Full variable domain (outside the CDR3, taken from reference TRBV19 and TRBJ1-4): DGGITQSPKYLFRKEGQNVTLSCEQNLNHDAMYWYRQDPGQGLRLIYYSQIVNDFQKGDIAEGYSVSREKKESFPLTVTSAQKNPTAFYLCASARSPNEKLFFGSGTQLSVL.

This clonotype has more than one count but fewer than ten. This sequence joins TRBV7-2 and TRBJ2-1, with a tentative D call TRBD2 (6 bases). Germline CDR1 SGHTA, CDR2 FQGNSA. The CDR3 spans 17 residues. Trimming cost V 2 bases and J 0 bases, with 14 bases left between them. For the CDR3, the DNA is TGTGCCAGCAGCTTAAAACTCGGACTATCCTCCTACAATGAGCAGTTCTTC. This codes for CASSLKLGLSSYNEQFF. The whole variable domain, filled in from reference TRBV7-2 and TRBJ2-1, reads GAGVSQSPSNKVTEKGKDVELRCDPISGHTALYWYRQSLGQGLEFLIYFQGNSAPDKSGLPSDRFSAERTGGSVSTLTIQRTQQEDSAVYLCASSLKLGLSSYNEQFFGPGTRLTVL.

The genes are TRBV12-3 or TRBV12-4 and TRBJ1-1; D perhaps matches TRBD1 (5 bases). This CDR3 comprises 14 residues. Trimming took 6 bases from V and 1 from J, leaving 12 bases between them. Here the CDR3 DNA reads TGTGCCAGCAGGACGGGACGGTGGAACACTGAAGCTTTCTTT. Its protein product is CASRTGRWNTEAFF.

In its sample, this clonotype was seen a few times. The chain couples TRBV14 to TRBJ1-2; a possible D gene is TRBD1 (6 bases). Germline assignment: CDR1 SGHDN and CDR2 FVKESK. V gave up 1 base and J gave up 2 bases, with 17 bases separating them. The CDR3 has 17 amino acids. The CDR3 protein is CASSQVGRGTKNYGYTF. The DNA for the CDR3 is TGTGCCAGCAGCCAAGTTGGCAGGGGAACAAAGAACTATGGCTACACCTTC.

This clonotype appeared many times. V usage is TRBV6-5 and J usage is TRBJ2-2, with 12 bases that match TRBD1. This CDR3 spans 17 amino acids. The germline V gene encodes CDR1 MNHEY and CDR2 SVGAGI. The V gene end was trimmed by 8 bases and the J gene end by 3 bases; junction bases not matched to a gene: 10. The DNA of the CDR3 is TGTGCCAGCTCATTAGGGGGACAGGGGGCCCACACCGGGGAGCTGTTTTTT. Its translation: CASSLGGQGAHTGELFF.

The chain carries TRBV28 and TRBJ2-7; 7 bases line up with TRBD1. The V segment lost 6 bases and the J segment 2 bases; nucleotides outside the gene matches: 4. The CDR3 covers 13 residues. The germline V gene has CDR1 MDHEN and CDR2 SYDVKM. CDR3 bases: TGTGCCAGCAGCACGACAGGGCCCTACGAGCAGTACTTC. It encodes CASSTTGPYEQYF.

CDR3 protein: CASSLAVITGLRGYTF. DNA of the CDR3: TGTGCCAGCAGCTTAGCGGTTATTACAGGACTTCGGGGCTACACCTTC. This chain joins TRBV7-9 and TRBJ1-2; tentative D call: TRBD1 (5 bases). Germline V lookup: CDR1 SEHNR, CDR2 FQNEAQ (reference sequence). Trimming pared 0 bases from V and 8 bases from J, leaving 19 bases between. The CDR3 spans 16 residues.

The chain joins TRBV4-3 to TRBJ2-3; the D gene could be TRBD1 or TRBD2 (7 bases each). The V and J ends lost 4 bases and 8 bases respectively, with 13 bases between them. Germline loops: CDR1 LGHNA, CDR2 YSLEER. The CDR3 runs to 13 residues. The DNA for the CDR3 is TGCGCCAGCAGCCTTCCAGGGGGGGCTACGCAGTATTTT. Amino acids: CASSLPGGATQYF.

This clonotype was observed a handful of times. The chain is built from TRBV29-1 and TRBJ2-1, with 9 bases lining up with TRBD2. The V and J ends lost 1 base and 11 bases, in that order; junction bases with no gene match: 6. Germline V gives CDR1 SQVTM, CDR2 ANQGSEA. The CDR3 contains 13 residues. CDR3 protein: CSVEGQGLAQQFF. CDR3 bases: TGCAGCGTTGAAGGACAGGGACTAGCTCAGCAGTTCTTC.

A few counts support this clonotype. The V call is TRBV5-1, the J call TRBJ2-7; TRBD1 matches 8 bases. V lost 4 bases, J lost 0 bases, and 9 bases stayed unmatched. CDR1 is SGHRS, CDR2 YFSETQ, per germline. The CDR3 is 16 residues long. CDR3 DNA sequence: TGCGCCAGCAGCCCCTTCGGACAGGGCAGCTCCTACGAGCAGTACTTC. This sequence encodes CASSPFGQGSSYEQYF.

The chain carries TRBV12-3 or TRBV12-4 and TRBJ2-2; weak D call: TRBD2 (7 bases). The ends were cut back, 6 bases at V and 0 bases at J, with 14 bases in the middle. The CDR3 is 16 residues long. CDR3 loop: CASRGGRQTNTGELFF. CDR3 in DNA: TGTGCCAGCAGGGGGGGGCGGCAGACGAACACCGGGGAGCTGTTTTTT.

The chain joins TRBV12-3 or TRBV12-4 to TRBJ1-4; 7 nucleotides agree with TRBD1. CDR3 size: 15 residues. V gave up 5 bases and J gave up 3 bases; unmatched junction bases: 6. The CDR3 sequence is CASSIRDSPNEKLFF. The CDR3 coding sequence is TGTGCCAGCAGTATCCGGGACAGCCCTAATGAAAAACTGTTTTTT.